Described below is a single T cell receptor beta chain sequence and its context. This CDR3 has 14 amino acids. V was pared by 7 bases and J by 3 bases, with 9 bases of the junction left unmatched. The germline gives CDR1 SGHRS, CDR2 YFSETQ. The data were taken from a study of T cell changes during pregnancy in multiple sclerosis. Assay: immunoSEQ multiplex PCR; the TCRdb copy retains only in-frame clones and omits some. The data show under 65,000 clones, about nine tenths seen once. This specimen was CD4+ T cells from peripheral blood mononuclear cells, taken in the third trimester of pregnancy. This TCR came from a female donor with multiple sclerosis, enrolled in a pregnancy study. This chain uses TRBV5-1 with TRBJ2-5; TRBD1 aligns across 7 bases. CDR3 residues: CASGLTGDEETQYF. In nucleotides, the CDR3 is TGCGCCAGCGGACTCACAGGGGATGAAGAGACCCAGTACTTC.